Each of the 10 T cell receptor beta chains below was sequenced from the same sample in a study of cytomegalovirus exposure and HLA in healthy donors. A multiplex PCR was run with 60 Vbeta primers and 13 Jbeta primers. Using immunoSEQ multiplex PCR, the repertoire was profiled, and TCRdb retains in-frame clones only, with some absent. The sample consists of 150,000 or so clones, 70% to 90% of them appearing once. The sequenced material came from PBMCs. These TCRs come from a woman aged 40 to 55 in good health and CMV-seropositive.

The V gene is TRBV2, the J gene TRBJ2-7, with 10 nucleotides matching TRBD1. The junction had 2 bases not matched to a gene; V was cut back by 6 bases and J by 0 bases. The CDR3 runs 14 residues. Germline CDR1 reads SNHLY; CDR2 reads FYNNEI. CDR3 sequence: CASRGQGSSYEQYF. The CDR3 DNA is TGTGCCAGCAGGGGACAGGGGAGCTCCTACGAGCAGTACTTC.

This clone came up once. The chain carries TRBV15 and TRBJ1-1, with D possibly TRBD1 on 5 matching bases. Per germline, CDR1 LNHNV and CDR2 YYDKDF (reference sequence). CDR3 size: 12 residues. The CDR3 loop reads CASGGTNTEAFF. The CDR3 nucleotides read TGTGCTTCGGGGGGGACGAACACTGAAGCTTTCTTT.

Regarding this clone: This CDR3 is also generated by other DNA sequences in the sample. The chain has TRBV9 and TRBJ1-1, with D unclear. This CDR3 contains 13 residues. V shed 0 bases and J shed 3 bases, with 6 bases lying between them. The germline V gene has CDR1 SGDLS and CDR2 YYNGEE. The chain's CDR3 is CASSVATDTEAFF. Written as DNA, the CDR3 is TGTGCCAGCAGCGTAGCCACGGACACTGAAGCTTTCTTT.

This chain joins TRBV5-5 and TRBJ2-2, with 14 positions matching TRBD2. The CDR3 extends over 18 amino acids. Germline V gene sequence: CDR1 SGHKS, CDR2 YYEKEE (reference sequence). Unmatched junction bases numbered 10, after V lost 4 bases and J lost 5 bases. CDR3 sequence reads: CASSKPTSGRGGTGELFF. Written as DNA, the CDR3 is TGTGCCAGCAGCAAACCGACTAGCGGGAGGGGTGGGACCGGGGAGCTGTTTTTT.

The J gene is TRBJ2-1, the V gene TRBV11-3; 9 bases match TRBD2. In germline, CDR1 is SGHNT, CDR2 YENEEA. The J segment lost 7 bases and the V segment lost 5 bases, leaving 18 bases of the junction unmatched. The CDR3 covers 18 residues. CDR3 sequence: CASSLIPLGASGNNEQFF. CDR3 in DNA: TGTGCCAGCAGCCTAATACCCCTTGGGGCTAGCGGGAATAATGAGCAGTTCTTC.

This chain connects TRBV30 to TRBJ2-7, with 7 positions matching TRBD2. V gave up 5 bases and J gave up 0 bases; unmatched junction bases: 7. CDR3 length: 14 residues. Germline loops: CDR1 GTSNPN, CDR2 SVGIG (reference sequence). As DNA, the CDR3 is TGTGCCTGGTGTCATAGCGGGCTCTCCTACGAGCAGTACTTC. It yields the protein CAWCHSGLSYEQYF.

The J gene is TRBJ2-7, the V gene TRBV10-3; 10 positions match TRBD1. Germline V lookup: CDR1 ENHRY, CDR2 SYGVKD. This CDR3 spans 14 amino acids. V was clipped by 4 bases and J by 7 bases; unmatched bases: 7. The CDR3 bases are TGTGCCATCAGTGCCGGGACAGGGGTGAGGGAGCAGTACTTC. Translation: CAISAGTGVREQYF.

The CDR3 nucleotides read TGCGCCAGCAGCCAAATGACTAGCGGGAGTCACTACGAGCAGTACTTC. This encodes CASSQMTSGSHYEQYF. The chain joins TRBV5-1 to TRBJ2-7; 12 bases are shared with TRBD2. Germline CDR1 SGHRS, CDR2 YFSETQ. There are 16 residues in the CDR3. V lost 4 bases to trimming and J lost 3 bases; unmatched junction nucleotides: 8.

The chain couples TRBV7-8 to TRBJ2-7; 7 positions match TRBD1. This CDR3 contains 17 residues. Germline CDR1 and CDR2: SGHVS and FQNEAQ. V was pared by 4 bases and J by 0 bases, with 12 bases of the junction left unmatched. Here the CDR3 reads CASSSRQGQTYSYEQYF. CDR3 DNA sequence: TGTGCCAGCAGCTCCCGCCAGGGACAGACTTACTCCTACGAGCAGTACTTC.

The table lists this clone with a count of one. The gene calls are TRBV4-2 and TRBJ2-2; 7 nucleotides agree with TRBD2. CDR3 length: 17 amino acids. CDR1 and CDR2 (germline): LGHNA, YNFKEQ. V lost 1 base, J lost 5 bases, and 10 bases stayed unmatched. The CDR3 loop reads CASSQALGEGLTGELFF. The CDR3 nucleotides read TGTGCCAGCAGCCAAGCTTTGGGGGAGGGCCTTACCGGGGAGCTGTTTTTT.